This T cell receptor beta chain stems from a study of T cell responses to AZD1222 COVID-19 vaccine. Points from the study as a whole: Sampling captured repertoires only after the peak T cell response. Regions left unmutated in variants are reportedly the target of nearly half of spike-specific TCRs. Donors skewed white British and female; clonal diversity was possibly underestimated. Baseline seropositivity characterized only a handful of AZD1222 recipients.

Using immunoSEQ multiplex PCR, the repertoire was profiled, and TCRdb retains in-frame clones only, with some absent. The sample comprises about 150,000 clones, 90% of which are singletons, and approximately 1.4% rests with the top ten. Comment on this clone: Its antigen is not known.

The V end lost 5 bases, the J end lost 6 bases, and 11 bases lay between the germline ends. Germline V gives CDR1 SGHRS, CDR2 YFSETQ. The CDR3 length is 12 residues. The receptor comes from an adult who received the AZD1222 COVID-19 vaccine. The chain joins TRBV5-1 to TRBJ1-1, with a weak D call TRBD1 (5 bases). Specimen: peripheral blood, collected 28 days after the second AZD1222 dose. The CDR3 spells CASRRGGAEAFF. In DNA, the CDR3 is TGCGCCAGCAGGAGGGGAGGCGCTGAAGCTTTCTTT. Full variable domain (outside the CDR3, taken from reference TRBV5-1 and TRBJ1-1): KAGVTQTPRYLIKTRGQQVTLSCSPISGHRSVSWYQQTPGQGLQFLFEYFSETQRNKGNFPGRFSGRQFSNSRSEMNVSTLELGDSALYLCASRRGGAEAFFGQGTRLTVV.